This T cell receptor beta chain was identified in a study of shared clonotypes between healthy human individuals. Findings of the study overall: Investigators collected only blood, and repertoires in tissues likely differ. Naive subsets, compared against memory subsets, generally had larger estimated richness values.

In germline, CDR1 is MNHNS, CDR2 SASEGT. This CDR3 is built from 14 residues. The J segment lost 5 bases and the V segment lost 5 bases, leaving 7 bases of the junction unmatched. Measured with immunoSEQ multiplex PCR; TCRdb has only the in-frame clones, and not every one. Among a few hundred thousand clones listed, nearly 97% were seen once. As for this clone: Its antigen is currently unknown.

Only CD45RO-negative cells positively selected for CCR7 counted as naive CD8 cells, so terminally differentiated effector memory CD45RA+ cells were excluded. The chain carries TRBV6-1 and TRBJ2-7; 9 bases agree with TRBD1. The clonotype originates from a woman in her twenties or thirties in good health. Material: naive CD8+ T cells sorted from blood. The CDR3 protein is CASSHTGTGNEQYF. The CDR3, as DNA: TGTGCCAGCAGTCATACCGGGACAGGGAACGAGCAGTACTTC.